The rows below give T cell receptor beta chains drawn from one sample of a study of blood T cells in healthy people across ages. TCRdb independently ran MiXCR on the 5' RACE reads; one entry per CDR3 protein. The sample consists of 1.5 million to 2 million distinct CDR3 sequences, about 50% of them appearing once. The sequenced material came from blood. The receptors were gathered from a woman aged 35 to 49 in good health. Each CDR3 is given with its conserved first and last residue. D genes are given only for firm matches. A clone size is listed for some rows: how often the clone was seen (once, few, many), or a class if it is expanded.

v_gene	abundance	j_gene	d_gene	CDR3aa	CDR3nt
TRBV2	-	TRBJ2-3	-	CASSVWYDTDTQYF	TGTGCCAGCAGTGTGTGGTATGACACAGATACGCAGTATTTT
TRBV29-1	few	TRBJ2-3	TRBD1	CSVEAPGQASTDTQYF	TGCAGCGTTGAAGCTCCGGGACAGGCGAGCACAGATACGCAGTATTTT
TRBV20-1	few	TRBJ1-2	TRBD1	CSARKPGGDYGYTF	TGCAGTGCTAGAAAACCAGGGGGGGACTATGGCTACACCTTC
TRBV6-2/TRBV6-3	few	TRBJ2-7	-	CASSDPGFPYEQYF	TGTGCCAGCAGTGACCCGGGATTCCCGTACGAGCAGTACTTC
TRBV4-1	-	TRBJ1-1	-	CASSPENTGYRGSTEAFF	TGCGCCAGCAGCCCCGAAAATACAGGGTATCGGGGGAGCACTGAAGCTTTCTTT
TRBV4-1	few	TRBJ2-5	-	CASSQGALWYQETQYF	TGCGCCAGCAGCCAAGGGGCGTTATGGTACCAAGAGACCCAGTACTTC
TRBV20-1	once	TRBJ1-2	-	CSATSTTGPRLYGYTF	TGCAGTGCTACCTCGACTACCGGGCCTCGATTATATGGCTACACCTTC
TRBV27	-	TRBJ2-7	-	CASISTSSYEQYF	TGTGCCAGCATTAGCACAAGCTCCTACGAGCAGTACTTC
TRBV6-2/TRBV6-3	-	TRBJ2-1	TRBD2	CASSWRGAGQETQFF	TGTGCCAGCAGTTGGCGGGGGGCGGGACAAGAGACCCAGTTCTTC
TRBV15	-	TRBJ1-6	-	CATSRDDAPLHF	TGTGCCACCAGCAGGGACGATGCACCCCTCCACTTT
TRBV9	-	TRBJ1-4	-	CASSVGLGRGENEKLFF	TGTGCCAGCAGCGTAGGCCTGGGACGCGGGGAAAATGAAAAACTGTTTTTT
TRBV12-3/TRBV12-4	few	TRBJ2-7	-	CASSFRVMAYEQYF	TGTGCCAGCAGTTTCCGGGTGATGGCCTACGAGCAGTACTTC
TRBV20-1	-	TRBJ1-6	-	CSARTPYNSPLHF	TGCAGTGCCCGGACACCGTATAATTCACCCCTCCACTTT
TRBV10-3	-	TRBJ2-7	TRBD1	CAISRGQGSSYNEQYF	TGTGCCATCAGCAGGGGACAGGGGAGCTCCTACAATGAGCAGTACTTC
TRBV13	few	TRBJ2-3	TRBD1	CASSYDRGRGDTQYF	TGTGCCAGCAGTTACGACAGGGGGCGAGGAGATACGCAGTATTTT
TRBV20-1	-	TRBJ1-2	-	CSASAGQTDYGYTF	TGCAGTGCCTCGGCAGGACAGACCGACTATGGCTACACCTTC
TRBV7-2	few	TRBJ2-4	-	CASSSPRGAKNIQYF	TGTGCCAGCAGCTCACCTCGGGGGGCCAAAAACATTCAGTACTTC
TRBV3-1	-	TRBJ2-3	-	CASSQNPHGGGGVDTQYF	TGTGCCAGCAGCCAAAACCCCCACGGTGGCGGGGGCGTTGATACGCAGTATTTT
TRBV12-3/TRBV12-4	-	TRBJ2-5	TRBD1	CASSLSGTVQETQYF	TGTGCCAGCAGTTTATCAGGGACAGTCCAAGAGACCCAGTACTTC
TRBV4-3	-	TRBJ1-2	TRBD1	CASSQLTGGGGYTF	TGCGCCAGCAGCCAACTTACAGGGGGTGGTGGCTACACCTTC
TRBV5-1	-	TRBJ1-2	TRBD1	CASSTGQVGYGYTF	TGCGCCAGCAGCACCGGACAGGTGGGATATGGCTACACCTTC
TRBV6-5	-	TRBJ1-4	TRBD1	CASSYLLDRINEKLFF	TGTGCCAGCAGCTATTTATTGGACAGGATAAATGAAAAACTGTTTTTT
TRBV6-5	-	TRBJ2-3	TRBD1	CASRAAGGSVTDTQYF	TGTGCCAGCAGAGCTGCAGGGGGCTCGGTAACAGATACGCAGTATTTT
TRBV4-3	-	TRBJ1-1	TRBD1	CASSRQGDSTEAFF	TGCGCCAGCAGCCGACAGGGGGATAGCACTGAAGCTTTCTTT
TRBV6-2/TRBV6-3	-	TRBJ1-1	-	CASSYVDSTAFF	TGTGCCAGCAGTTACGTCGACAGTACAGCTTTCTTT
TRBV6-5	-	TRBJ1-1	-	CASSYSSGAGHEAFF	TGTGCCAGCAGTTACTCATCGGGGGCCGGGCACGAAGCTTTCTTT
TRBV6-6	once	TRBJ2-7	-	CASRPQQLTDDGQYF	TGTGCCAGCAGACCACAGCAATTAACTGATGACGGGCAGTACTTC
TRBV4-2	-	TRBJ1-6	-	CASSQDQEGRGSPLHF	TGTGCCAGCAGCCAAGATCAGGAGGGGAGAGGTTCACCCCTCCACTTT
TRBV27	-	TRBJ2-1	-	CASSFSGIGNEQFF	TGTGCCAGCAGTTTTTCCGGTATAGGGAATGAGCAGTTCTTC
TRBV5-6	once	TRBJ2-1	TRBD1	CASSLVIHSLGQGLYNEQFF	TGTGCCAGCAGCTTGGTCATCCATAGCTTGGGACAGGGTCTTTACAATGAGCAGTTCTTC